This entry lists 9 T cell receptor beta chains sequenced from one sample in a study of T cell responses to AZD1222 COVID-19 vaccine. TCRdb's copy holds only in-frame clones and misses some; the assay was immunoSEQ multiplex PCR. The sample has fewer than 150,000 clones, about four fifths seen once. The sequencing here drew on peripheral blood, taken on day 0 of AZD1222 vaccination. These receptors originate from an adult in good health.

The chain employs TRBV3-1 (or the pseudogene TRBV3-2) and TRBJ2-7; TRBD1 is a possible D gene (5 bases). This CDR3 is built from 15 residues. V was shortened by 1 base and J by 1 base, with 11 bases between the two germline ends. The germline CDR1 and CDR2 sequences are LGHDT and YNNKEL (reference sequence). CDR3 DNA: TGTGCCAGCAGCCAAGTATCAGGGAAATCCTACGAGCAGTACTTC. Translating it yields CASSQVSGKSYEQYF.

The gene calls are TRBV27 and TRBJ1-1, with 7 bases aligning to TRBD1. Germline-derived CDR1 and CDR2 are MNHEY and SMNVEV (reference sequence). After removal of 4 bases from V and 0 bases from J, the junction contained 11 bases not matched to a gene. The length of the CDR3 is 17 residues. This CDR3 is CASSSPRGGGMNTEAFF. The CDR3 nucleotides are TGTGCCAGCAGTTCCCCCAGGGGGGGCGGTATGAACACTGAAGCTTTCTTT.

CDR3 sequence reads: CASSYSQSSSGNTIYF. DNA for the CDR3: TGTGCCAGCAGTTACTCCCAGAGCTCCTCTGGAAACACCATATATTTT. The V and J genes are TRBV6-5 and TRBJ1-3; D not certain. In germline, CDR1 is MNHEY, CDR2 SVGAGI. The CDR3 length is 16 residues. Trimming stripped 0 bases from V and 0 bases from J, with 9 bases between.

The chain employs TRBV2 and TRBJ2-1, with TRBD2 matching 12 bases. There are 15 residues in the CDR3. The trim removed 6 bases at V and 6 bases at J, leaving 6 bases unmatched. Germline values: CDR1 SNHLY, CDR2 FYNNEI. The CDR3 nucleotides read TGTGCCAGCAGGGGAACTAGCGGGGGGCTCAATGAGCAGTTCTTC. This sequence encodes CASRGTSGGLNEQFF.

The chain carries TRBV28 and TRBJ1-3; no definite D call. Trimming left V 3 bases short and J 9 bases short, with 6 bases between. This CDR3 comprises 11 residues. Germline CDR1 is MDHEN and CDR2 is SYDVKM. CDR3 protein: CASSLLGTIYF. CDR3 DNA: TGTGCCAGCAGTTTGTTGGGCACCATATATTTT.

This clone was observed a handful of times. CDR3 loop: CASSLNGKDEQYF. CDR3 sequence (DNA): TGTGCCAGCAGTTTAAACGGAAAGGACGAGCAGTACTTC. The V and J genes are TRBV27 and TRBJ2-7; D unresolved. Germline V gene lookup returns CDR1 MNHEY and CDR2 SMNVEV (reference sequence). CDR3 length: 13 amino acids. V lost 2 bases and J lost 5, with 10 bases in between.

The gene calls are TRBV18 and TRBJ1-5; TRBD1 matches 7 bases. This CDR3 has 14 residues. Trimming at V came to 4 bases and at J to 6 bases, leaving 6 bases not matched to a gene. Germline CDR1 is KGHSH and CDR2 is LQKENI. The chain's CDR3 is CASSLDRVSQPQHF. Written as DNA, the CDR3 is TGTGCCAGCTCACTAGACAGGGTTAGTCAGCCCCAGCATTTT.

This chain joins TRBV9 and TRBJ2-2; tentative D call: TRBD1 (6 bases). Germline CDR1 and CDR2: SGDLS and YYNGEE. The CDR3 is 16 amino acids. Trimming removed 3 bases from V and 0 bases from J, with 12 bases in between. In nucleotides, the CDR3 is TGTGCCAGCAGCGCCCAAACAGGGTCGAACACCGGGGAGCTGTTTTTT. It specifies CASSAQTGSNTGELFF.

The chain has TRBV3-1 (or the pseudogene TRBV3-2) and TRBJ1-5; no reliable D call. The V end was cut by 0 bases, the J end by 4 bases, with 1 base between. Germline assignment: CDR1 LGHDT and CDR2 YNNKEL (reference sequence). This CDR3 spans 12 amino acids. CDR3 in amino acids: CASSQENQPQHF. Written as DNA, the CDR3 is TGTGCCAGCAGCCAAGAGAATCAGCCCCAGCATTTT.